This T cell receptor (beta chain) was observed in a study of blood T cell repertoires in COVID-19 (dated by TCRdb to about 2020). In terms of the full investigation: Samples from collaborators originated in the United States, Italy and Spain and spanned both the acute and convalescent phases of COVID-19. The material from the prospective study consisted of cDNA or gDNA derived from T cells, B-cell-depleted T cells, or PBMCs. Subjects who had been exposed to COVID-19, were actively infected with it, or had recovered from it provided the deeply sampled blood TCRbeta repertoires that made up the dataset. The repertoires were made available in a free public database intended to serve as a resource for research on the immune response to SARS-CoV-2. Samples were obtained from the ongoing ImmuneRACE study (first 160 participants) and from over a thousand subjects provided by 6 global collaborators. Nearly every sample came with metadata listing a de-identified subject ID, COVID-19 status, age in years and sex. Where HLA class I and class II types were available, the types were taken from metadata supplied by the sample provider, not from assay-based typing.

On the study overall, not on this receptor specifically: The quantity of clinical and demographic metadata differed by source and by participant and was supplied without curation.

TCRbeta CDR3 regions were amplified from genomic DNA using the immunoSEQ Assay, a bias-controlled multiplex PCR. Concerning the study's data processing: The number of nucleated cells in each sample was estimated by amplification of reference gene primers within the assay. Sequence reads were collapsed and filtered to measure the absolute abundance of every unique TCRbeta CDR3 rearrangement. Productive Simpson clonality was computed per sample as the square root of Simpson's diversity index over productive rearrangements. This immuneACCESS table, as held by TCRdb, lists in-frame sequences with V and J called but not all clones. Of the missing ones, under half trace to an unresolved V gene in checked studies; the others have no known cause. V, J and clone size derive from that table, while D and trimming were established from the DNA sequence. The sample has approximately 220,000 clones on record, about 83% of them singletons. The biggest ten clones account for about 4.6% of the sample.

Counted from cysteine to phenylalanine, this CDR3 has 13 amino acids. The kept DNA is CDR3 alone, 39 bases in frame from the first base. Based on the germline V gene, the CDR1 and CDR2 sequences are LGHNT and FRNRAP. At the junction V is shortened by 1 base and J by 1 base, with 4 bases in between. In the case of this clone: What this receptor recognizes is not known. Base qualities are not recorded, but no much larger clone differs from it by a single base.

Participants in the prospective study were aged about 18 to 89 years, lived in 20 to 30 United States geographic areas, and enrolled through a virtual design. Cohort assignment in the prospective study relied on participant-reported clinical history from a screening survey and a study questionnaire. A participant counted as exposed if, within 2 weeks of entering the study, that participant had been in contact with someone who had a PCR-confirmed or clinician-diagnosed COVID-19 case. In the prospective study, mobile phlebotomists collected whole blood, serum and a nasopharyngeal or oropharyngeal swab from each participant. Prospective study participants could optionally give additional blood draws and questionnaires over an approximately 2-month period. Before DNA extraction, prospective study blood samples were shipped either frozen or at room temperature.

The sequence joins TRBV12-5 to TRBJ1-1; a confident D gene designation cannot be given. The sequenced material came from PBMCs or T cells enriched from blood (not recorded which). The receptor comes from a woman between 45 and 65 years old who had been exposed to COVID-19. The DNA sequence is given as TGTGCTAGTGGTTTGGACGGGAACACTGAAGCTTTCTTT. This codes for CASGLDGNTEAFF. When the CDR3 is completed using the reference TRBV12-5 and TRBJ1-1 genes on either side, the full variable domain is DARVTQTPRHKVTEMGQEVTMRCQPILGHNTVFWYRQTMMQGLELLAYFRNRAPLDDSGMPKDRFSAEMPDATLATLKIQPSEPRDSAVYFCASGLDGNTEAFFGQGTRLTVV.